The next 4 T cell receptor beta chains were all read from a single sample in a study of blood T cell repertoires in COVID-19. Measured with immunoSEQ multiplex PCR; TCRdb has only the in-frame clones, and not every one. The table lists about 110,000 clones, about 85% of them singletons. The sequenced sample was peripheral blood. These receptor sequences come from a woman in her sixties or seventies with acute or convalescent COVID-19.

The CDR3 nucleotides are TGTGCCAGCTCACCGGTGGATAGCGGGAGGGCGGCGGATACGCAGTATTTT. Protein: CASSPVDSGRAADTQYF. The V gene is TRBV18, the J gene TRBJ2-3; 11 bases fit TRBD2. V was clipped by 3 bases and J by 6 bases; unmatched bases: 11. The CDR3 loop spans 17 amino acids. The germline V gene has CDR1 KGHSH and CDR2 LQKENI.

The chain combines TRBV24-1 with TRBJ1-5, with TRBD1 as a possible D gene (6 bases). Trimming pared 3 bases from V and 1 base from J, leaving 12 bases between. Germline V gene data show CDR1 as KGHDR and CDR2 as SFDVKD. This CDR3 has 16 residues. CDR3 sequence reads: CATSDQTGPSNQPQHF. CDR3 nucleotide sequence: TGTGCCACCAGTGATCAGACAGGACCCAGCAATCAGCCCCAGCATTTT.

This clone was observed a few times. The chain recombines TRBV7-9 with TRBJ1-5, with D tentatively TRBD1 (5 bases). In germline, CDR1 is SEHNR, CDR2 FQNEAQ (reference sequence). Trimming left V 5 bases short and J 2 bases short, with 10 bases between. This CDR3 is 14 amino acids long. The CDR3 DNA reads TGTGCCAGCAGCCAGGGTGGGGGCAATCAGCCCCAGCATTTT. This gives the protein CASSQGGGNQPQHF.

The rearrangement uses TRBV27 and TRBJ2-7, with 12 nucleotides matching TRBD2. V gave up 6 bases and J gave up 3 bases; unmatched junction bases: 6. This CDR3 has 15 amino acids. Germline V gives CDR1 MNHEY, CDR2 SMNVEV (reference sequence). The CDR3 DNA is TGTGCCAGCAGCCTAGCGGGAGGGCCCAACTACGAGCAGTACTTC. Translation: CASSLAGGPNYEQYF.